Given below is one T cell receptor beta chain in context. This sample was included in a study of control samples from healthy donors and cancer patients. The V and J ends lost 0 bases and 6 bases respectively, with 3 bases between them. Germline lookup yields CDR1 SEHNR and CDR2 FQNEAQ (reference sequence). The CDR3 runs to 11 residues. Assay used: immunoSEQ multiplex PCR; TCRdb lists only in-frame clones, some missing. The sample lists some 100,000 clones; around nine tenths were seen once. The chain joins TRBV7-9 to TRBJ2-7; D uncertain. The sequence derives from a human donor in good health. The donor label of this sample is uncertain. The sample comprised blood. CDR3 region: CASSLAVEQYF. As DNA, the CDR3 is TGTGCCAGCAGCTTAGCTGTCGAGCAGTACTTC. Full variable domain (remainder filled in from reference TRBV7-9 and TRBJ2-7): DTGVSQNPRHKITKRGQNVTFRCDPISEHNRLYWYRQTLGQGPEFLTYFQNEAQLEKSRLLSDRFSAERPKGSFSTLEIQRTEQGDSAMYLCASSLAVEQYFGPGTRLTVT.